This entry concerns a single T cell receptor (beta chain). PCR involved 60 Vbeta and 13 Jbeta primers. The repertoire was sequenced with immunoSEQ multiplex PCR; TCRdb's copy has only in-frame clones and lacks some. The table includes about 35,000 clones, 75% to 90% detected once. The data originate from a study of cytomegalovirus exposure and HLA in healthy donors. Study at large: Caucasian-associated ancestry cluster membership applied to about 83% of under 450 genotyped donors.

V shed 4 bases, J shed 8 bases, and the junction held 12 bases outside the gene matches. This CDR3 comprises 15 residues. Per germline, CDR1 SGHNT and CDR2 YYREEE (reference sequence). The sequencing input was PBMCs. The chain joins TRBV5-4 to TRBJ2-1, with 7 bases aligning to TRBD2. This clonotype was sampled from a male donor in good health and CMV-seronegative. Written as DNA, the CDR3 is TGTGCCAGCAGCACTGGGACTACCCCGAGGGATGAGCAGTTCTTC. Translating it yields CASSTGTTPRDEQFF.